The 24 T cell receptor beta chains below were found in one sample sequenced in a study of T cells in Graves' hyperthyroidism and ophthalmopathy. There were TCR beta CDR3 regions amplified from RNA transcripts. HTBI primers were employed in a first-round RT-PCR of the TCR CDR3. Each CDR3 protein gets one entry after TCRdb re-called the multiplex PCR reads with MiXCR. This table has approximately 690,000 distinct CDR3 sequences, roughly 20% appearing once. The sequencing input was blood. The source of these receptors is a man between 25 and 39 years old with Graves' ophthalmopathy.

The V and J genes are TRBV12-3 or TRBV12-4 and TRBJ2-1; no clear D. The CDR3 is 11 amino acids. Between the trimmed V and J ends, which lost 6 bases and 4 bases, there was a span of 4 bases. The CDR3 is CASSKYNEQFF. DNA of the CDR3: TGTGCCAGCAGCAAGTACAATGAGCAGTTCTTC.

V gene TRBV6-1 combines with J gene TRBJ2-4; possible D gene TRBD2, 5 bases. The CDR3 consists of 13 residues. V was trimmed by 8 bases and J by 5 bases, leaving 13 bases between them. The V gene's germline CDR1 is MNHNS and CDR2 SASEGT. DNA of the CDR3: TGTGCCAGCGCGGCGGGCCCCCAAAACATTCAGTACTTC. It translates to CASAAGPQNIQYF.

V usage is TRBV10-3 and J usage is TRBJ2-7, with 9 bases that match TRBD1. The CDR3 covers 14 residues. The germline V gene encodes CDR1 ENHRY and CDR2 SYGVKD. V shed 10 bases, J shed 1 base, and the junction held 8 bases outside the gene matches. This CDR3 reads CASEPGQGSYEQYF. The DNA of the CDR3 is TGTGCCAGCGAACCGGGACAGGGATCCTACGAGCAGTACTTC.

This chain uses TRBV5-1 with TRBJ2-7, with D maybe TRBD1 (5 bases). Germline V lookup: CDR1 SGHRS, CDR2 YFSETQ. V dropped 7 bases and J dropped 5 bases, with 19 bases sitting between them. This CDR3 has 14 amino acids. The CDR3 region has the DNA TGCGCCAGCGTTCGCTGGGGCGAATCTGACGAGCAGTACTTC. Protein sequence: CASVRWGESDEQYF. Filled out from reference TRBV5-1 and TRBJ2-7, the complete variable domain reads KAGVTQTPRYLIKTRGQQVTLSCSPISGHRSVSWYQQTPGQGLQFLFEYFSETQRNKGNFPGRFSGRQFSNSRSEMNVSTLELGDSALYLCASVRWGESDEQYFGPGTRLTVT.

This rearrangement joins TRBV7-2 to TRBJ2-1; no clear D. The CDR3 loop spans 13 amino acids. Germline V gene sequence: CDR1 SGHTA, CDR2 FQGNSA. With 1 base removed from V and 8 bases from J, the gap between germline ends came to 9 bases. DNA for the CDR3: TGTGCCAGCAGCTTAGGGGTAGTTTATGAGCAGTTCTTC. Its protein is CASSLGVVYEQFF.

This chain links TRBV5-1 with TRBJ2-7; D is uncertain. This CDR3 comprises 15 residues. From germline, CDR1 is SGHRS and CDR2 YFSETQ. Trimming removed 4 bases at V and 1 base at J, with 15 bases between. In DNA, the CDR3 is TGCGCCAGCAGCCGGTCGGCAAGTACGTCCTACGAGCAGTACTTC. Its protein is CASSRSASTSYEQYF.

The DNA for the CDR3 is TGTGCCAGTTCAGTACAGAAGGGTGGCACTGAAGCTTTCTTT. Translating gives CASSVQKGGTEAFF. V usage is TRBV14 and J usage is TRBJ1-1; D gene unclear. There are 14 residues in the CDR3. Germline V CDR1 and CDR2: SGHDN, FVKESK. Trimming stripped 9 bases from V and 4 bases from J, with 18 bases between.

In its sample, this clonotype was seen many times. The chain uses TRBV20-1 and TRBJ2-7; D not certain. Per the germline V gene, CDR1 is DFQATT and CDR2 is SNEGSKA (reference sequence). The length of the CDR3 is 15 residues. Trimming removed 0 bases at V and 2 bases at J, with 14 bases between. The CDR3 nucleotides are TGCAGTGCTAGAGAGTCCGGGCCCAAGCCCTACGAGCAGTACTTC. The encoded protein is CSARESGPKPYEQYF.

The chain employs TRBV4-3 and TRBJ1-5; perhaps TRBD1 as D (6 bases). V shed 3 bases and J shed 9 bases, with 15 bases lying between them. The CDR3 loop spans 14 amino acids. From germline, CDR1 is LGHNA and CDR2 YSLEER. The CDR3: CASSQGQGSGPQHF. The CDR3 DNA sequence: TGCGCCAGCAGCCAGGGGCAGGGGTCTGGGCCCCAGCATTTT.

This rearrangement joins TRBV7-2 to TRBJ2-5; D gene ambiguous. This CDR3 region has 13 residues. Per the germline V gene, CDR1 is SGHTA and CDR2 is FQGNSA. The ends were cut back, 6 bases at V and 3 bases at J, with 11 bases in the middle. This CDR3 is CASSGRLKETQYF. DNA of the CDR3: TGTGCCAGCAGTGGACGCCTAAAAGAGACCCAGTACTTC.

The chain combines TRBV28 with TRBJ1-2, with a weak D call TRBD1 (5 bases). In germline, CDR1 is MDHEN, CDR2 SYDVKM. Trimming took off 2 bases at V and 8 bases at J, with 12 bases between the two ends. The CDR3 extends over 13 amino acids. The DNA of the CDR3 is TGTGCCAGCAGTTTACAAGATCGGGGCGGCTACACCTTC. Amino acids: CASSLQDRGGYTF.

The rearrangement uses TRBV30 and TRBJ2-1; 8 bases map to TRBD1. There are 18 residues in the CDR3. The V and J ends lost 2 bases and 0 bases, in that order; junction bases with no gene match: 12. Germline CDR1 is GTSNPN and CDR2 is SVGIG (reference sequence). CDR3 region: CAWSPYLGTGLSYNEQFF. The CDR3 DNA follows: TGTGCCTGGAGTCCATACCTTGGGACAGGTCTCTCCTACAATGAGCAGTTCTTC.

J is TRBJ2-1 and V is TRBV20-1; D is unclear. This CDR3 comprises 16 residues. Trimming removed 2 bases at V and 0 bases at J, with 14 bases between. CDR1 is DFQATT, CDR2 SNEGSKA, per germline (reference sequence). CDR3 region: CSARSPLRSSYNEQFF. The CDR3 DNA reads TGCAGTGCTAGATCGCCTCTAAGAAGCTCCTACAATGAGCAGTTCTTC.

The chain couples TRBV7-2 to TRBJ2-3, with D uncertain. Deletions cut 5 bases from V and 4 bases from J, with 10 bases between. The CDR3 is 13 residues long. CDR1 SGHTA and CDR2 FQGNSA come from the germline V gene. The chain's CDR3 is CASSPNWADTQYF. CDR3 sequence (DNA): TGTGCCAGCAGCCCTAATTGGGCAGATACGCAGTATTTT.

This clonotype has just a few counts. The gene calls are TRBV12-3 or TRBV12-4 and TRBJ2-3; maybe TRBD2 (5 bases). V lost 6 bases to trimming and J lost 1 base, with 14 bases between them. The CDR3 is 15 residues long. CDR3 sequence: CASSLRGWGTDTQYF. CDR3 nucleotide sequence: TGTGCCAGCAGCCTACGGGGATGGGGCACAGATACGCAGTATTTT.

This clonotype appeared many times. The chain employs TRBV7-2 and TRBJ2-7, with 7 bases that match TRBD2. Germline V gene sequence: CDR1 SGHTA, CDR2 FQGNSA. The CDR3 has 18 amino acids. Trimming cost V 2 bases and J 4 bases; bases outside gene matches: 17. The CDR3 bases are TGTGCCAGCAGCTTACCATTTCATCCGGGAGGAGGCACTTACGAGCAGTACTTC. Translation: CASSLPFHPGGGTYEQYF.

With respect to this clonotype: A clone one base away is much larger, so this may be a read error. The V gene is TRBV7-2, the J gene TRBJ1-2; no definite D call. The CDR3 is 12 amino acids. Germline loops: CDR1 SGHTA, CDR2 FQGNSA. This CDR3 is CASGLVAYGYTF. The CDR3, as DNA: TGTGCCAGCGGCTTAGTTGCCTATGGCTACACCTTC.

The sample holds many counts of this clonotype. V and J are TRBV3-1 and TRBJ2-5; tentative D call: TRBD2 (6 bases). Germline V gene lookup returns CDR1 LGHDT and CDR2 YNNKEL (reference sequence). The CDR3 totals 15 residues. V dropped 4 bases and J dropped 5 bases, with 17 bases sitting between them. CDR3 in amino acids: CASSLRDSFAETQYF. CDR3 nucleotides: TGTGCCAGCAGCCTCCGGGACTCGTTCGCCGAGACCCAGTACTTC.

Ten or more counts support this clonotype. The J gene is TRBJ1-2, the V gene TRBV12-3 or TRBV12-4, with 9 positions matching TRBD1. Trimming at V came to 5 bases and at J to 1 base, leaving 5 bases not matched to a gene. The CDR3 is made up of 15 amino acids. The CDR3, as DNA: TGTGCCAGCAGTGTTCCGGGACAGGGTAACTATGGCTACACCTTC. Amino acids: CASSVPGQGNYGYTF.

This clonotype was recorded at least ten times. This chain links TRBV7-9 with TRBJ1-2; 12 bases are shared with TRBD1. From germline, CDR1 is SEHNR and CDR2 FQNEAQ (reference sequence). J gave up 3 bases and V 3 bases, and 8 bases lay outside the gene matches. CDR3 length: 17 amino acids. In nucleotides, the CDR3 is TGTGCCAGCAGCTTGTCTAGGGACAGGGGGCGAGACTATGGCTACACCTTC. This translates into CASSLSRDRGRDYGYTF.

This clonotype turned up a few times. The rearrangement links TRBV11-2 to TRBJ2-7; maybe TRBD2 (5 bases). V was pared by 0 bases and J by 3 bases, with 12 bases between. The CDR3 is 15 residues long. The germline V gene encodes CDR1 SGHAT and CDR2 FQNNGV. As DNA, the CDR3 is TGTGCCAGCAGCTTAGATCAAGGACTGGTCTACGAGCAGTACTTC. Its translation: CASSLDQGLVYEQYF.

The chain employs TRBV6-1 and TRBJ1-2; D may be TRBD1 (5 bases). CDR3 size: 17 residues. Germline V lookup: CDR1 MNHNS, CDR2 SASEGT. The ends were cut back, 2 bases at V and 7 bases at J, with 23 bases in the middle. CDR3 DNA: TGTGCCAGCAGTGAAATGGGAGGTAACAGGCCAGGCGGTGGCTACACCTTC. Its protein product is CASSEMGGNRPGGGYTF.

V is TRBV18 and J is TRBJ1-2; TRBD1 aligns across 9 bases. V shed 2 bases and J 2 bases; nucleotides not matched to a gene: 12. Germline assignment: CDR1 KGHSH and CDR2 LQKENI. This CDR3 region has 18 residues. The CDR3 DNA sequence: TGTGCCAGCTCACCATTGCAGACGAACAGGGGGCGAAACTATGGCTACACCTTC. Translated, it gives CASSPLQTNRGRNYGYTF.

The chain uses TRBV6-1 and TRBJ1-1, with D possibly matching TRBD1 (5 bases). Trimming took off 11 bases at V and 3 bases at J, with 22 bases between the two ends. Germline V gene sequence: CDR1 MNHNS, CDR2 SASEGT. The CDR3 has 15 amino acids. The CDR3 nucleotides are TGTGCCCTTGACCCAAGGGCCTTGGGGGACACTGAAGCTTTCTTT. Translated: CALDPRALGDTEAFF.